This T cell receptor beta chain was obtained from a study of blood T cells in healthy people across ages (dated by TCRdb to the mid-2010s). About the study as a whole: In model experiments, template switching captured roughly one uniquely barcoded TCR beta cDNA molecule for every two T cells. The study measured age-related changes in TCR beta repertoire diversity using deep sequencing normalized with unique cDNA molecular identifiers. The donors were divided into four age groups: young (average approximately 16 years), middle-aged (around 41), aged (approximately 59) and long-lived (82). Two additional independent replicas of 1 million unique cDNA reads from the same blood draw were analyzed for two donors (one aged 18 to 29 and one aged 80 or older).

The CDR3, cysteine through phenylalanine, is 13 amino acids long. The sequence is cut down to CDR3 DNA, 39 bases in frame from base 1. V gives up 2 bases and J gives up 0 bases, and the segment between their germline ends measures 2 bases. CDR1 MDHEN and CDR2 SYDVKM were looked up in the germline V gene. Donors were 35 to 40 systemically healthy Caucasian individuals from Russia aged about 6 to 100 years. Each donor gave roughly 9.5 milliliters of peripheral blood, collected into EDTA-treated Vacutainer tubes. Ficoll-Paque density-gradient centrifugation was used to isolate PBMCs, with at least 7 million per sample. Trizol reagent was used to extract total RNA from the PBMCs, yielding at least 6 micrograms per sample. Naive CD45RAhigh/CD27high T cell percentages were measured by flow cytometry on a PBMC aliquot from every donor. The sample holds many counts of this clonotype. The antigen it recognizes is unknown. No base quality information exists; no much larger clone differs at one position.

Here is what the overall study found, with its caveats: As age increased, observed TCR beta diversity per million T cells dropped in a roughly linear way, and a significant reduction was already evident by age 40. Donor CMV infection status was unknown, potentially confounding age-related changes in expanded clonotypes. Because profiling used bulk unsorted PBMCs, naive and antigen-experienced compartments could not be compared conclusively. Estimates of total diversity based on one million sequenced T cells were considered lower bounds and underestimates. Compared with the aged group, more naive CD4+ T cells, fewer expanded clones and increased TCR diversity were shown by the long-lived group, suggesting age selection. The percentage of naive T cells measured by flow cytometry correlated strongly with observed TCR beta diversity.

Libraries came from 5' RACE. The reads were generated on an Illumina HiSeq 2500. The second PCR ran for about 6 to 11 cycles and used a J-beta primer mix along with a sample-barcoded 5' primer. A unique molecular identifier was introduced onto each TCR beta cDNA molecule by a template-switch 5' adaptor carrying 12 random nucleotides. At least 2.5 million CDR3-containing paired-end reads were obtained from each sample. First-strand cDNA was synthesized from all RNA with the Mint cDNA synthesis kit, primed by a TRBC-specific oligonucleotide. Following uracil-DNA glycosylase treatment, all cDNA underwent a first 18-cycle PCR with the universal primers M1SS and BC2_uni_R. Regarding the original processing steps: For normalization, 1 million high-quality reads were randomly selected from each sample, with every read carrying a distinct molecular identifier. Reads sharing molecular identifiers were discarded rather than binned into consensus sequences. CDR3 identification, clonotype clustering and error correction used MiTCR with a Q25 quality threshold and the strictest error-elimination algorithm. A nonparametric unseen species model with Euler transformation was used to estimate a lower bound on total TCR beta diversity. Starting from the raw public reads, TCRdb applied fastp trimming at Q25, assembled clones with MiXCR and retained in-frame beta chains. A single entry per CDR3 protein holds the most common genes and DNA from its merged rows. The V and J calls reflect TCRdb's pipeline rather than the authors' work. Across this sample there are under 700,000 distinct CDR3 sequences, with 24% seen only once. The top ten hold 8.7% of the sample.

This sample also belongs to another study, concerning T cells of mothers and their children. Per that second paper: Donors were nine systemically healthy Caucasian individuals: three mothers and their six children. cDNA synthesis consumed the entire amount of extracted RNA, loaded at 1.5 ug RNA in each 15 ul reaction. In the second PCR, the M1S primer added sample barcodes and 2-4 random nucleotides. Each mother yielded over 8.5 million TCR beta CDR3 reads and each child 2.5 million to 3.5 million reads. Thymic selection shapes the output of TCR recombination in a similar way in related and unrelated pairs, and inherited differences have a minor effect. Related mother-child pairs always showed normalized repertoire overlap that was slightly higher than in unrelated mother-child pairs, though the difference was never significant. With a sensitivity of around 97 clones per million clonotypes, no persistent microchimeric T cell clones were detected. To look for features that set related mother-child pairs apart from unrelated individuals, the researchers ran deep NGS to compare the TCR beta repertoires of mothers and children. On average, the children were 11 +/- 4 years old, while the mothers were approximately 41 +/- 4 years old. After adapter ligation was performed with NEBNext reagents, the libraries were sequenced on an Illumina HiSeq 2000 with 100+100 nt paired-end reads. To prevent cross-contamination, the mother and child libraries were prepared a month apart and were sequenced in separate runs. Between 500,000 and 2,000,000 distinct TCR beta clonotypes were identified per donor. Naive TCR beta clonotypes were estimated from low-frequency clonotypes matched to each donor's FACS-determined naive share, without sorting.

The sequence joins TRBV28 to TRBJ1-3, with the identity of the D gene unclear. The TCR sequence derives from a boy between 10 and 17 years old in good health. The sequenced sample was blood. CDR3 protein: CASSLLSGNTIYF. The DNA reads TGTGCCAGCAGTTTACTCTCTGGAAACACCATATATTTT. Joined to the reference TRBV28 and TRBJ1-3 proteins, this CDR3 gives the full variable domain: DVKVTQSSRYLVKRTGEKVFLECVQDMDHENMFWYRQDPGLGLRLIYFSYDVKMKEKGDIPEGYSVSREKKERFSLILESASTNQTSMYLCASSLLSGNTIYFGEGSWLTVV.